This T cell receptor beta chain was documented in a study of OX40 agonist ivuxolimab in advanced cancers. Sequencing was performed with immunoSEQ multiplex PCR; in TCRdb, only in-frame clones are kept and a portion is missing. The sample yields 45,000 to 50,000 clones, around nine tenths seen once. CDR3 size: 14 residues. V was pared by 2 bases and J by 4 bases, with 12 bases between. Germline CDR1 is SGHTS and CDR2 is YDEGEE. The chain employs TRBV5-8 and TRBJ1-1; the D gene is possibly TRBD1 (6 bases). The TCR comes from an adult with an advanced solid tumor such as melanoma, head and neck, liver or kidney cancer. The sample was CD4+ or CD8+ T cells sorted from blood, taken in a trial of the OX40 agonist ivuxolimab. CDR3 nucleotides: TGTGCCAGCAGCTTTCTCGGGGGCCGCACTGAAGCTTTCTTT. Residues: CASSFLGGRTEAFF. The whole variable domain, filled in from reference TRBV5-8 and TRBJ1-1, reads EAGVTQSPTHLIKTRGQQATLRCSPISGHTSVYWYQQALGLGLQFLLWYDEGEERNRGNFPPRFSGRQFPNYSSELNVNALELEDSALYLCASSFLGGRTEAFFGQGTRLTVV.